This entry is about one TCR beta chain. The sample is drawn from a study of cytomegalovirus exposure and HLA in healthy donors. Amplification used 60 Vbeta primers and 13 Jbeta primers. Only in-frame clones appear in the TCRdb table, and some are missing; sequencing was by immunoSEQ multiplex PCR. The sample has approximately 120,000 clones; roughly three quarters are singletons. Germline assignment: CDR1 LNHDA and CDR2 SQIVND (reference sequence). V lost 7 bases and J lost 10; bases outside the gene matches: 10. This CDR3 has 15 residues. Sequences were obtained from PBMCs. The TCR was taken from a woman aged 25 to 39 in good health and CMV-seronegative. The chain joins TRBV19 to TRBJ1-4, with TRBD1 matching over 12 bases. CDR3 sequence reads: CASNPGQGARGKLFF. The CDR3 DNA reads TGTGCCAGTAACCCGGGACAGGGGGCGCGAGGAAAACTGTTTTTT.